This T cell receptor (beta chain) was retrieved from a study of early T cells in non-severe SARS-CoV-2 infection. V lost 1 base and J lost 2, with 8 bases in between. The V gene's germline CDR1 is MGHRA and CDR2 YSYEKL. This CDR3 is built from 14 residues. TCRdb passed the 5' RACE reads through MiXCR, listing each CDR3 protein once. The sample lists tens of thousands of distinct CDR3 sequences, over 8% seen once, with roughly 4% in the top ten. In its sample, this clonotype was seen many times. The rearrangement joins TRBV4-1 to TRBJ2-5; the D gene is possibly TRBD2 (6 bases). This receptor was taken from an adult who was a healthcare worker with PCR-confirmed SARS-CoV-2 infection or an uninfected control (not recorded which). The source material was whole blood. CDR3 protein: CASSQVAEQETQYF. For the CDR3, the DNA is TGCGCCAGCAGCCAAGTAGCGGAGCAAGAGACCCAGTACTTC.